This entry lists 28 T cell receptor beta chains sequenced from one sample in a study of memory CD4+ T cells and cytomegalovirus serostatus (dated by TCRdb to the late 2010s). A FACSAria II was used to sort memory CD4+ T cells, defined as single viable CD3+CD4+CD8-CD45RO+ cells. Library method: the immunoSEQ multiplex PCR assay. TCRdb mirrors the immuneACCESS table, restricted to in-frame sequences. Some clones are absent from its copies; in checked studies, under half trace to an unresolved V gene, and the reason for the others is unknown. The table for this sample lists about 54,000 clones; over 65% of them were counted only once. Roughly 2.7% of the sample rests with the top ten. Sequencing was carried out using memory CD4+ T cells from blood. The receptors stem from an adult in good health and CMV-seropositive.

The genes are TRBV25-1 and TRBJ2-4; TRBD2 might be the D (6 bases). Looked up from germline, CDR1 is MGHDK and CDR2 is SYGVNS. V shed 4 bases and J shed 1 base, with 17 bases lying between them. This CDR3 is 17 amino acids long. The CDR3 DNA is TGTGCCAGCAGTGTCCCTAGCACCCGGGGGGCCAAAAACATTCAGTACTTC. This encodes CASSVPSTRGAKNIQYF.

This chain joins TRBV11-3 and TRBJ2-2; no reliable D call. V lost 1 base to trimming and J lost 6 bases, with 9 bases between them. The CDR3 spans 14 residues. Per the germline V gene, CDR1 is SGHNT and CDR2 is YENEEA. CDR3 bases: TGTGCCAGCAGCTTAGGGATAGGGTCCGGGGAGCTGTTTTTT. The encoded protein is CASSLGIGSGELFF.

This clone appeared a few times. The chain employs TRBV7-9 and TRBJ2-7; D could derive from TRBD1 or TRBD2 (5 bases each). Trimming took off 5 bases at V and 2 bases at J, with 19 bases between the two ends. CDR3 length equals 16 residues. The germline gives CDR1 SEHNR, CDR2 FQNEAQ (reference sequence). The CDR3 loop is CASSPPPGTAAYEQYF. The CDR3 DNA reads as TGTGCCAGCAGCCCGCCCCCGGGGACCGCCGCCTACGAGCAGTACTTC.

The V and J genes are TRBV11-2 and TRBJ2-1, with 8 bases matching TRBD2. The CDR3 consists of 15 residues. Germline assignment: CDR1 SGHAT and CDR2 FQNNGV. The ends lost 5 bases at V and 2 bases at J; junction bases unmatched: 5. The CDR3 spells CASSRRTSPYNEQFF. The DNA of the CDR3 is TGTGCCAGCAGCCGAAGGACTAGCCCCTACAATGAGCAGTTCTTC.

The chain employs TRBV6-1 and TRBJ1-3, with TRBD1 matching over 8 bases. Looked up from germline, CDR1 is MNHNS and CDR2 is SASEGT. The CDR3 consists of 17 residues. With V trimmed by 1 base and J by 0 bases, 5 bases remained unmatched. The CDR3 sequence is CASSEETGAFSGNTIYF. In DNA form, the CDR3 reads TGTGCCAGCAGTGAAGAGACAGGGGCTTTCTCTGGAAACACCATATATTTT.

The chain carries TRBV5-4 and TRBJ1-4; perhaps TRBD1 as D (6 bases). The CDR3 consists of 14 residues. Germline V gene sequence: CDR1 SGHNT, CDR2 YYREEE (reference sequence). With 2 bases removed from V and 5 bases from J, the gap between germline ends came to 10 bases. CDR3 coding DNA: TGTGCCAGCAGCTTTGACAGGAACAATGAAAAACTGTTTTTT. This gives the protein CASSFDRNNEKLFF.

This chain links TRBV15 with TRBJ2-1, with D uncertain. This CDR3 has 12 amino acids. Germline CDR1 reads LNHNV; CDR2 reads YYDKDF (reference sequence). Trimming pared 0 bases from V and 3 bases from J, leaving 0 bases between. CDR3 protein: CATSRDYNEQFF. The CDR3 DNA reads TGTGCCACCAGCAGAGACTACAATGAGCAGTTCTTC.

The rearrangement links TRBV5-5 to TRBJ2-1, with a weak D call TRBD2 (5 bases). With 2 bases removed from V and 8 bases from J, the gap between germline ends came to 14 bases. CDR1 is SGHKS and CDR2 is YYEKEE in the germline V gene (reference sequence). CDR3 size: 14 residues. CDR3 protein: CASSLRGKQDEQFF. CDR3 bases: TGTGCCAGCAGCTTACGAGGGAAGCAGGATGAGCAGTTCTTC.

The rearrangement uses TRBV18 and TRBJ2-7; 11 bases match TRBD2. CDR3 length: 14 amino acids. Germline V CDR1 and CDR2: KGHSH, LQKENI. J was trimmed by 2 bases and V by 3 bases; bases with no gene match: 0. CDR3 loop: CASSPGLAAYEQYF. Written as DNA, the CDR3 is TGTGCCAGCTCACCGGGACTAGCGGCCTACGAGCAGTACTTC.

The chain links TRBV6-1 to TRBJ1-1; no reliable D call. Germline V lookup: CDR1 MNHNS, CDR2 SASEGT. This CDR3 is 13 amino acids long. The V end was cut by 1 base, the J end by 5 bases, with 8 bases between. The CDR3 protein is CASSEDGQTEAFF. The CDR3 DNA is TGTGCCAGCAGTGAAGACGGTCAGACTGAAGCTTTCTTT.

This clone was found once. The gene calls are TRBV4-3 and TRBJ2-1, with 8 positions matching TRBD2. Germline V gene lookup returns CDR1 LGHNA and CDR2 YSLEER. V shed 0 bases and J 8 bases; nucleotides not matched to a gene: 9. CDR3 length: 16 residues. CDR3 nucleotides: TGCGCCAGCAGCCAAGAAATTAGCGGGACTCGGCATGAGCAGTTCTTC. Protein: CASSQEISGTRHEQFF.

V gene TRBV28 combines with J gene TRBJ1-3; D call uncertain. CDR1 is MDHEN, CDR2 SYDVKM, per germline. The CDR3 extends over 16 amino acids. Between the trimmed V and J ends, which lost 5 bases and 0 bases, there was a span of 14 bases. The CDR3 coding sequence is TGTGCCAGCAGTGGCGCAGACCGGTCCTCTGGAAACACCATATATTTT. As protein: CASSGADRSSGNTIYF.

The gene calls are TRBV5-1 and TRBJ1-2, with 7 bases lining up with TRBD1. Germline V CDR1 and CDR2: SGHRS, YFSETQ. V shed 3 bases, J shed 0 bases, and the junction held 2 bases outside the gene matches. The CDR3 extends over 14 amino acids. The CDR3 here is CASSSGQSNYGYTF. CDR3 bases: TGCGCCAGCAGCTCGGGACAGTCTAACTATGGCTACACCTTC.

V is TRBV11-2 and J is TRBJ2-1, with D possibly TRBD1 on 6 matching bases. V lost 1 base, J lost 4 bases, and 11 bases lay in between. The CDR3 sequence is 15 residues long. Germline CDR1 is SGHAT and CDR2 is FQNNGV. In DNA form, the CDR3 reads TGTGCCAGCAGCTTAGCTTTGGACAGTTACAATGAGCAGTTCTTC. Its protein is CASSLALDSYNEQFF.

The DNA for the CDR3 is TGTGCCAGAAGATTGAAAGGGACAACTAGCACAGATACGCAGTATTTT. This encodes CARRLKGTTSTDTQYF. The rearrangement uses TRBV7-5 and TRBJ2-3; the DNA was not compared with TRBD1, the D call given in the table. TRBV7-5 represents a pseudogene. The CDR3 sequence is 16 residues long.

Remarks on this clone: This CDR3 is also generated by other DNA sequences in the sample. V gene TRBV19 combines with J gene TRBJ2-3; 7 bases line up with TRBD2. This CDR3 region has 16 residues. J lost 0 bases, V lost 4 bases, and 7 bases had no gene match. Looked up from germline, CDR1 is LNHDA and CDR2 is SQIVND (reference sequence). The CDR3 region is CASSNGLAASTDTQYF. The CDR3, as DNA: TGTGCCAGTAGTAATGGGCTAGCGGCCAGCACAGATACGCAGTATTTT.

The chain employs TRBV7-3 and TRBJ2-3; D is unclear. Trimming removed 5 bases at V and 6 bases at J, with 6 bases between. This CDR3 has 11 residues. CDR1 SGHTA and CDR2 FQGTGA come from the germline V gene. The DNA of the CDR3 is TGTGCCAGCAGCGCCGGGGATACGCAGTATTTT. Protein sequence: CASSAGDTQYF.

V is TRBV11-1 and J is TRBJ2-5, with 9 bases matching TRBD2. V shed 4 bases, J shed 5 bases, and the junction held 5 bases outside the gene matches. The CDR3 sequence is 14 residues long. From germline, CDR1 is SGHAT and CDR2 FQDESV (reference sequence). CDR3 in DNA: TGTGCCAGCAGCTCTAGGGCGGGAGGGGAGACCCAGTACTTC. This translates into CASSSRAGGETQYF.

In this sample, this clone turned up once. The chain carries TRBV29-1 and TRBJ2-3; D might be TRBD1 (5 bases). Trimming took 2 bases from V and 2 from J, leaving 11 bases between them. Germline V gene data show CDR1 as SQVTM and CDR2 as ANQGSEA. The CDR3 is 14 residues long. This CDR3 is CSVERTGLTDTQYF. The CDR3 region has the DNA TGCAGCGTTGAAAGAACAGGCCTCACAGATACGCAGTATTTT.

This clone was detected a few times. The CDR3 DNA follows: TGTGCCGCAACAGGGAAAGCTAACTATGGCTACACCTTC. Protein sequence: CAATGKANYGYTF. The V gene is TRBV10-3, the J gene TRBJ1-2; D is perhaps TRBD1 (6 bases). Trimming took off 11 bases at V and 0 bases at J, with 13 bases between the two ends. The CDR3 consists of 13 residues. Germline CDR1 reads ENHRY; CDR2 reads SYGVKD.

Here the CDR3 reads CASAPGLNYEQYV. The CDR3 coding sequence is TGTGCCAGCGCGCCGGGACTCAACTACGAGCAGTACGTC. The chain is built from TRBV18 and TRBJ2-7; D may be TRBD2 (6 bases). The germline V and J ends were trimmed by 8 bases and 3 bases, with 14 bases remaining between them. The CDR3 has 13 amino acids. The V gene's germline CDR1 is KGHSH and CDR2 LQKENI.

Only one count was recorded for this clone. V is TRBV6-5 and J is TRBJ2-5, with D perhaps assigned TRBD1 or TRBD2 (5 bases each). The CDR3 spans 16 residues. Germline CDR1 and CDR2: MNHEY and SVGAGI. Trimming removed 0 bases from V and 4 bases from J, with 15 bases in between. CDR3 sequence (DNA): TGTGCCAGCAGTTACTCGATCCTCGAGAGGGGAGAGACCCAGTACTTC. This gives the protein CASSYSILERGETQYF.

The V and J genes are TRBV30 and TRBJ2-1; the match to TRBD2 covers 15 bases. CDR1 GTSNPN and CDR2 SVGIG come from the germline V gene (reference sequence). The CDR3 runs 17 residues. With 5 bases clipped from V and 0 bases from J, the junction kept 5 bases outside the gene matches. The CDR3 region has the DNA TGTGCCTGGTCCCGGACTAGCGGGAGGGGCTCCTACAATGAGCAGTTCTTC. Its protein product is CAWSRTSGRGSYNEQFF.

The rearrangement joins TRBV7-8 to TRBJ2-2; no definite D call. V shed 0 bases and J shed 7 bases, with 6 bases lying between them. Per germline, CDR1 SGHVS and CDR2 FQNEAQ. The CDR3 has 13 residues. The CDR3 region is CASSLAGRGELFF. In DNA, the CDR3 is TGTGCCAGCAGCTTAGCGGGTCGCGGGGAGCTGTTTTTT.

This clone has just a few counts. The chain joins TRBV30 to TRBJ1-4, with D unresolved. From germline, CDR1 is GTSNPN and CDR2 SVGIG (reference sequence). Trimming took off 0 bases at V and 7 bases at J, with 6 bases between the two ends. The CDR3 has 12 amino acids. The CDR3 DNA follows: TGTGCCTGGAGTGTACTGCGTGAAAAACTGTTTTTT. As protein: CAWSVLREKLFF.

This rearrangement joins TRBV28 to TRBJ2-7, with 9 nucleotides matching TRBD1. Germline loops: CDR1 MDHEN, CDR2 SYDVKM. The CDR3 has 15 amino acids. V lost 7 bases to trimming and J lost 4 bases; unmatched junction nucleotides: 11. The CDR3 DNA reads TGTGCCAGCAATCCTTCTACAGGGGGCATGTACGAGCAGTACTTC. It is translated as CASNPSTGGMYEQYF.

Here the CDR3 DNA reads TGTGCCAGCAGAGGAGCGGGAGGCACCTACAATGAGCAGTTCTTC. It codes for CASRGAGGTYNEQFF. The chain uses TRBV2 and TRBJ2-1; the match to TRBD2 covers 9 bases. J gave up 2 bases and V 6 bases, and 5 bases lay outside the gene matches. Looked up from germline, CDR1 is SNHLY and CDR2 is FYNNEI. The CDR3 extends over 15 amino acids.

This clone was recorded only once. The V gene is TRBV30, the J gene TRBJ2-7, with 12 bases matching TRBD2. The germline CDR1 and CDR2 sequences are GTSNPN and SVGIG (reference sequence). The CDR3 spans 13 residues. The V segment lost 2 bases and the J segment 4 bases; nucleotides outside the gene matches: 0. CDR3 residues: CAWSTSGGYEQYV. CDR3 in DNA: TGTGCCTGGAGTACTAGCGGGGGGTACGAGCAGTACGTC.